A single sample gave rise to the 29 T cell receptor beta chains below, sequenced in a study of cytomegalovirus exposure and HLA in healthy donors. TCRdb's table, derived via immunoSEQ multiplex PCR, lists solely in-frame clones and lacks some. The sample lists about 140,000 clones, roughly 79% occurring once. The sample taken for sequencing was PBMCs. The source is a man in his thirties or forties in good health and CMV-seropositive.

The chain is built from TRBV7-2 and TRBJ1-6, with D possibly TRBD1 on 5 matching bases. The CDR3 sequence is 15 residues long. Deletions cut 5 bases from V and 7 bases from J, with 15 bases between. Germline assignment: CDR1 SGHTA and CDR2 FQGNSA. The CDR3 reads CASSPDSRGNSPLHF. The DNA for the CDR3 is TGTGCCAGCAGCCCCGACAGCCGGGGGAATTCACCCCTCCACTTT.

This chain uses TRBV5-1 with TRBJ2-5, with D maybe TRBD2 (6 bases). V dropped 1 base and J dropped 4 bases, with 14 bases sitting between them. Germline V gene sequence: CDR1 SGHRS, CDR2 YFSETQ. There are 15 residues in the CDR3. The CDR3 DNA reads as TGCGCCAGCAGCTTGAGCGCGGGATTGCGAGAGACCCAGTACTTC. Translated: CASSLSAGLRETQYF.

This clone was found a few times. This chain connects TRBV5-1 to TRBJ1-6, with D hard to call. V lost 1 base and J lost 4, with 9 bases in between. CDR3 size: 15 residues. Germline V gene data show CDR1 as SGHRS and CDR2 as YFSETQ. CDR3 residues: CASSLNSDYNSPLHF. Here the CDR3 DNA reads TGCGCCAGCAGCTTGAACAGTGATTATAATTCACCCCTCCACTTT.

This chain joins TRBV6-1 and TRBJ1-3; TRBD1 is a possible D gene (6 bases). Trimming stripped 5 bases from V and 1 base from J, with 12 bases between. The CDR3 sequence is 15 residues long. Germline loops: CDR1 MNHNS, CDR2 SASEGT. CDR3 region: CASSLEGGSGNTIYF. The CDR3 nucleotides read TGTGCCAGCAGTCTCGAGGGGGGGTCTGGAAACACCATATATTTT.

The rearrangement links TRBV5-1 to TRBJ2-7, with D perhaps matching TRBD2 (7 bases). The CDR3 runs to 15 residues. The V gene lost 4 bases and the J gene lost 0 bases, with 14 bases spanning the gap. Looked up from germline, CDR1 is SGHRS and CDR2 is YFSETQ. In DNA form, the CDR3 reads TGCGCCAGCAGCGGGGGGGACACAATCTCCTACGAGCAGTACTTC. Protein product: CASSGGDTISYEQYF.

The chain employs TRBV19 and TRBJ1-2; D is undetermined. The ends were cut back, 1 base at V and 2 bases at J, with 11 bases in the middle. The germline gives CDR1 LNHDA, CDR2 SQIVND (reference sequence). The CDR3 totals 15 residues. DNA for the CDR3: TGTGCCAGTAGTATAGCCCCCACAGAGAACTATGGCTACACCTTC. It is translated as CASSIAPTENYGYTF.

This clone was seen once. This sequence joins TRBV29-1 and TRBJ2-5, with D perhaps matching TRBD2 (6 bases). The V end lost 3 bases, the J end lost 4 bases, and 12 bases lay between the germline ends. Per germline, CDR1 SQVTM and CDR2 ANQGSEA. The CDR3 covers 13 residues. The CDR3 sequence: CSVDRGEAETQYF. The DNA of the CDR3 is TGCAGCGTTGATCGAGGGGAGGCAGAGACCCAGTACTTC.

The CDR3 sequence: CASRHRSNQPQHF. CDR3 DNA sequence: TGTGCCAGTAGGCACAGGTCCAATCAGCCCCAGCATTTT. The rearrangement joins TRBV19 to TRBJ1-5, with D possibly matching TRBD1 (5 bases). The CDR3 runs 13 residues. Germline CDR1 is LNHDA and CDR2 is SQIVND (reference sequence). The V and J ends lost 6 bases and 3 bases respectively, with 9 bases between them. Full variable domain (outside the CDR3, taken from reference TRBV19 and TRBJ1-5): DGGITQSPKYLFRKEGQNVTLSCEQNLNHDAMYWYRQDPGQGLRLIYYSQIVNDFQKGDIAEGYSVSREKKESFPLTVTSAQKNPTAFYLCASRHRSNQPQHFGDGTRLSIL.

The CDR3 sequence: CASSLPGGNTIYF. As DNA, the CDR3 is TGTGCCAGCAGCTTACCGGGTGGAAACACCATATATTTT. The chain combines TRBV11-2 with TRBJ1-3; D is undetermined. This CDR3 is 13 amino acids long. The ends were cut back, 2 bases at V and 3 bases at J, with 5 bases in the middle. The V gene's germline CDR1 is SGHAT and CDR2 FQNNGV.

For the CDR3, the DNA is TGTGCCAGCAGTGAAGACAGTCAGGCGAACACTGAAGCTTTCTTT. Amino acid sequence: CASSEDSQANTEAFF. The V gene is TRBV2, the J gene TRBJ1-1; D is uncertain. Trimming took 1 base from V and 1 from J, leaving 10 bases between them. Germline CDR1 reads SNHLY; CDR2 reads FYNNEI. The CDR3 consists of 15 residues.

The table lists this clone with a few counts. The chain is built from TRBV9 and TRBJ1-6, with 12 bases identical to TRBD1. The J segment lost 6 bases and the V segment lost 5 bases, leaving 3 bases of the junction unmatched. This CDR3 region has 15 residues. Per germline, CDR1 SGDLS and CDR2 YYNGEE. CDR3 bases: TGTGCCAGCAGGGGACAGGGGGCGAGTAATTCACCCCTCCACTTT. Amino acid sequence: CASRGQGASNSPLHF.

The chain has TRBV13 and TRBJ2-1; 8 bases are a match to TRBD1. CDR3 length equals 15 residues. The V gene end was trimmed by 0 bases and the J gene end by 4 bases; junction bases not matched to a gene: 2. In germline, CDR1 is PRHDT, CDR2 FYEKMQ (reference sequence). CDR3 sequence: CASSLGDRAYNEQFF. The CDR3 DNA reads as TGTGCCAGCAGCTTAGGGGACAGGGCTTACAATGAGCAGTTCTTC.

In this sample, this clone turned up once. V usage is TRBV4-2 and J usage is TRBJ2-1; TRBD2 aligns across 14 bases. The CDR3 is 20 amino acids. The germline CDR1 and CDR2 sequences are LGHNA and YNFKEQ. V gave up 5 bases and J gave up 0 bases; unmatched junction bases: 12. CDR3 residues: CASSTRLAGGPMSSYNEQFF. CDR3 coding DNA: TGTGCCAGCAGCACCCGACTAGCGGGGGGGCCCATGAGCTCCTACAATGAGCAGTTCTTC.

The chain has TRBV4-3 and TRBJ1-1; D remains ambiguous. V dropped 2 bases and J dropped 4 bases, with 14 bases sitting between them. Looked up from germline, CDR1 is LGHNA and CDR2 is YSLEER. The CDR3 covers 15 residues. CDR3 residues: CASSQNAVDGTEAFF. CDR3 in DNA: TGCGCCAGCAGCCAAAACGCGGTCGACGGCACTGAAGCTTTCTTT.

The chain carries TRBV5-4 and TRBJ2-1, with 13 bases identical to TRBD2. After removal of 3 bases from V and 10 bases from J, the junction contained 13 bases not matched to a gene. CDR1 is SGHNT and CDR2 is YYREEE in the germline V gene (reference sequence). This CDR3 comprises 17 residues. DNA for the CDR3: TGTGCCAGCAGCTGGCCAACTAGCGGGGGGGCTGGTCGCGAGCAGTTCTTC. It specifies CASSWPTSGGAGREQFF.

The sample holds one count of this clone. The V gene is TRBV7-3, the J gene TRBJ2-3, with 10 nucleotides matching TRBD2. CDR3 length: 16 amino acids. Per germline, CDR1 SGHTA and CDR2 FQGTGA. The trim removed 0 bases at V and 1 base at J, leaving 1 base unmatched. CDR3 sequence reads: CASSLTGTSGTDTQYF. The CDR3, as DNA: TGTGCCAGCAGCTTAACCGGGACTAGCGGCACAGATACGCAGTATTTT. The entire variable domain, with the rest obtained from reference TRBV7-3 and TRBJ2-3, is as follows: GAGVSQTPSNKVTEKGKYVELRCDPISGHTALYWYRQSLGQGPEFLIYFQGTGAADDSGLPNDRFFAVRPEGSVSTLKIQRTERGDSAVYLCASSLTGTSGTDTQYFGPGTRLTVL.

This clone has only a few counts. V and J are TRBV2 and TRBJ2-2; possibly TRBD1 for D (5 bases). Trimming left V 5 bases short and J 9 bases short, with 13 bases between. This CDR3 is 13 amino acids long. Germline V gene lookup returns CDR1 SNHLY and CDR2 FYNNEI. This CDR3 reads CASSRGQARELFF. DNA for the CDR3: TGTGCCAGCAGTAGGGGTCAGGCAAGGGAGCTGTTTTTT. Complete variable domain (other parts from reference TRBV2 and TRBJ2-2): EPEVTQTPSHQVTQMGQEVILRCVPISNHLYFYWYRQILGQKVEFLVSFYNNEISEKSEIFDDQFSVERPDGSNFTLKIRSTKLEDSAMYFCASSRGQARELFFGEGSRLTVL.

The gene calls are TRBV11-2 and TRBJ1-2; D is unclear. V shed 6 bases and J shed 4 bases, with 18 bases lying between them. Germline V CDR1 and CDR2: SGHAT, FQNNGV. The CDR3 spans 15 residues. CDR3 in amino acids: CASRVSGAYSYGYTF. The CDR3, as DNA: TGTGCCAGCAGGGTGTCCGGAGCATATTCCTATGGCTACACCTTC. Combining the CDR3 with reference TRBV11-2 and TRBJ1-2 gives the whole variable domain EAGVAQSPRYKIIEKRQSVAFWCNPISGHATLYWYQQILGQGPKLLIQFQNNGVVDDSQLPKDRFSAERLKGVDSTLKIQPAKLEDSAVYLCASRVSGAYSYGYTFGSGTRLTVV.

V and J are TRBV27 and TRBJ2-7; 8 bases are a match to TRBD1. From germline, CDR1 is MNHEY and CDR2 SMNVEV (reference sequence). The CDR3 contains 15 residues. Losses at the gene ends were 4 bases for V and 0 bases for J; bases not matched to a gene: 5. CDR3 loop: CASSSRDRNSYEQYF. As DNA, the CDR3 is TGTGCCAGCAGTTCCCGGGACAGGAACTCCTACGAGCAGTACTTC.

V usage is TRBV28 and J usage is TRBJ1-5; 9 bases are a match to TRBD1. The CDR3 extends over 17 amino acids. The V gene end was trimmed by 5 bases and the J gene end by 4 bases; junction bases not matched to a gene: 12. Germline V lookup: CDR1 MDHEN, CDR2 SYDVKM. The CDR3 region has the DNA TGTGCCAGCAGTCCCTTCCAGGGACAGGGTTATAATCAGCCCCAGCATTTT. It encodes CASSPFQGQGYNQPQHF.

This clone has a single count. V and J are TRBV7-3 and TRBJ1-2; D not resolved. Germline CDR1 reads SGHTA; CDR2 reads FQGTGA. CDR3 length: 13 residues. V was shortened by 2 bases and J by 8 bases, with 12 bases between the two germline ends. As DNA, the CDR3 is TGTGCCAGCAGCTTAGTGGCGGGAAGGGGCTACACCTTC. Its protein is CASSLVAGRGYTF.

Only one count was recorded for this clone. The rearrangement links TRBV2 to TRBJ2-5, with D perhaps matching TRBD1 (6 bases). The length of the CDR3 is 15 residues. V was shortened by 2 bases and J by 4 bases, with 14 bases between the two germline ends. Germline loops: CDR1 SNHLY, CDR2 FYNNEI. The DNA for the CDR3 is TGTGCCAGCAGTGAACGGGACAACTACGGAGAGACCCAGTACTTC. Translation gives CASSERDNYGETQYF.

V gene TRBV5-1 combines with J gene TRBJ2-3; 7 positions match TRBD2. The germline gives CDR1 SGHRS, CDR2 YFSETQ. V trimming: 1 base; J trimming: 0 bases; junction bases outside the gene matches: 2. This CDR3 is built from 15 residues. The CDR3 loop is CASSLSGVSTDTQYF. The CDR3 DNA reads as TGCGCCAGCAGCTTGAGCGGGGTTAGCACAGATACGCAGTATTTT.

The J gene is TRBJ2-5, the V gene TRBV6-5; 9 bases are shared with TRBD2. The CDR3 is 15 amino acids. The junction had 11 bases not matched to a gene; V was cut back by 6 bases and J by 6 bases. Germline loops: CDR1 MNHEY, CDR2 SVGAGI. CDR3 coding DNA: TGTGCCAGCAGGGGAGCGGGGGGCATTGAGAAGACCCAGTACTTC. It codes for CASRGAGGIEKTQYF.

The table lists this clone with a count of one. The chain has TRBV5-1 and TRBJ2-7; 11 bases map to TRBD1. The CDR3 covers 13 residues. CDR1 SGHRS and CDR2 YFSETQ come from the germline V gene. Trimming took 4 bases from V and 5 from J; bases not matched to a gene: 2. Here the CDR3 reads CASSRDRGNEQYF. CDR3 coding DNA: TGCGCCAGCAGCCGGGACAGGGGGAACGAGCAGTACTTC.

V is TRBV21-1 and J is TRBJ1-1. TRBV21-1 is recorded as a pseudogene. The CDR3 covers 16 residues. CDR3 nucleotides: TGTGCCAGCAGCTATACCGGGGGGGGCGCGAACACTGAAGCTTTCTTT. Translating gives CASSYTGGGANTEAFF.

This clone was counted between two and nine times. The J gene is TRBJ2-1, the V gene TRBV27, with TRBD2 matching 13 bases. The CDR3 runs to 17 residues. The germline V gene has CDR1 MNHEY and CDR2 SMNVEV (reference sequence). The J segment lost 9 bases and the V segment lost 5 bases, leaving 13 bases of the junction unmatched. The CDR3 here is CASSALVRLAGGGEQFF. CDR3 coding DNA: TGTGCCAGCAGTGCGCTGGTGAGACTAGCGGGAGGTGGTGAGCAGTTCTTC.

This CDR3 is CASRLDGYGSYEQYF. The CDR3 DNA follows: TGTGCCAGCAGACTTGACGGGTATGGCTCCTACGAGCAGTACTTC. This rearrangement joins TRBV28 to TRBJ2-7; D remains ambiguous. CDR3 size: 15 residues. V was pared by 6 bases and J by 0 bases, with 15 bases between. CDR1 and CDR2 (germline): MDHEN, SYDVKM.

This clone was seen a handful of times. The chain employs TRBV6-5 and TRBJ1-2; 8 bases line up with TRBD1. The V gene's germline CDR1 is MNHEY and CDR2 SVGAGI. CDR3 size: 15 residues. The junction had 7 bases not matched to a gene; V was cut back by 4 bases and J by 3 bases. CDR3 sequence (DNA): TGTGCCAGCAGTTTGAGGGGACAGGTTTACTATGGCTACACCTTC. Translation: CASSLRGQVYYGYTF.